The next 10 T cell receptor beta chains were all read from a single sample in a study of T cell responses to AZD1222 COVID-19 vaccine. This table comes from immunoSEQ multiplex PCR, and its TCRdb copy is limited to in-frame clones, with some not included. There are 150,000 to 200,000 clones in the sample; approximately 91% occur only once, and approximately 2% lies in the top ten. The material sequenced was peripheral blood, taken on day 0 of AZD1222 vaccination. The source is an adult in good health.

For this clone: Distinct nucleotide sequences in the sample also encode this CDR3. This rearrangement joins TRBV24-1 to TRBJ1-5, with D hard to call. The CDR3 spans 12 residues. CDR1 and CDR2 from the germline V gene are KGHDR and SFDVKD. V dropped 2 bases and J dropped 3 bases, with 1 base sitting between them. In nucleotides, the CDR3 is TGTGCCACCAGTGATTCCAATCAGCCCCAGCATTTT. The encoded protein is CATSDSNQPQHF.

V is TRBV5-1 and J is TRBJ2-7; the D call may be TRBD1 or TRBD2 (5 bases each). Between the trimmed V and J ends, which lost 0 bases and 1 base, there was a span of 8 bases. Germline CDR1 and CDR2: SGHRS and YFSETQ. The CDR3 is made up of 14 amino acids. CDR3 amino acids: CASSLGGRSYEQYF. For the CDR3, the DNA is TGCGCCAGCAGCTTGGGGGGACGGTCCTACGAGCAGTACTTC.

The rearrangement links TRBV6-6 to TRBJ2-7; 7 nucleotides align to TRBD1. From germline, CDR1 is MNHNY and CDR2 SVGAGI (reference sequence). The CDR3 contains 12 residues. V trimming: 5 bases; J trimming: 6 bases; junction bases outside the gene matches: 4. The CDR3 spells CASSTTGLEQYF. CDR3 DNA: TGTGCCAGCAGTACGACAGGGCTCGAGCAGTACTTC.

The CDR3 region is CAWSWGLGEFGYTF. The CDR3 DNA reads as TGTGCCTGGAGTTGGGGATTGGGCGAGTTCGGCTACACCTTC. The genes are TRBV30 and TRBJ1-2; D ambiguous. CDR3 length: 14 residues. The V gene lost 2 bases and the J gene lost 8 bases, with 18 bases spanning the gap. Germline CDR1 is GTSNPN and CDR2 is SVGIG (reference sequence). The entire variable domain, with the rest obtained from reference TRBV30 and TRBJ1-2, is as follows: SQTIHQWPATLVQPVGSPLSLECTVEGTSNPNLYWYRQAAGRGLQLLFYSVGIGQISSEVPQNLSASRPQDRQFILSSKKLLLSDSGFYLCAWSWGLGEFGYTFGSGTRLTVV.

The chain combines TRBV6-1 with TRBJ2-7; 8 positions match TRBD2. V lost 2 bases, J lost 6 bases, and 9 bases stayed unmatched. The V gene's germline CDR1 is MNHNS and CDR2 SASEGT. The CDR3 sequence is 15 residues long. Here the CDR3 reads CASSEFVLAASEQYF. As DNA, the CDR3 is TGTGCCAGCAGTGAATTCGTACTAGCGGCGTCCGAGCAGTACTTC.

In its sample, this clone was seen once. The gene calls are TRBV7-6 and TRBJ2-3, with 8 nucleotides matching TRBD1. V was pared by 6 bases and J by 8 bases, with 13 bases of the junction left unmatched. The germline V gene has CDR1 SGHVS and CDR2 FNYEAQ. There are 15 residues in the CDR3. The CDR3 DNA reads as TGTGCCAGCAGTCGCGGACAGGGTTCTTCGGGTACGCAGTATTTT. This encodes CASSRGQGSSGTQYF.

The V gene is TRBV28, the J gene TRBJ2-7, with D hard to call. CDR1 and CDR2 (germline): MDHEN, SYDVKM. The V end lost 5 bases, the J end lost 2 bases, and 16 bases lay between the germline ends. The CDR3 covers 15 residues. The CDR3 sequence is CASSPEGRPTYEQYF. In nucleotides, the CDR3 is TGTGCCAGCAGTCCCGAAGGCCGCCCTACCTACGAGCAGTACTTC.

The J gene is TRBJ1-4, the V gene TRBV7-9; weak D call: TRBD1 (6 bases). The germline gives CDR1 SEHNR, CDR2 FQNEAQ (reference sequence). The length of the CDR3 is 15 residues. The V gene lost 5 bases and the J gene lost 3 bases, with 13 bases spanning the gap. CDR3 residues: CASSPGTLPNEKLFF. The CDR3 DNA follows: TGTGCCAGCAGCCCGGGGACACTTCCTAATGAAAAACTGTTTTTT.

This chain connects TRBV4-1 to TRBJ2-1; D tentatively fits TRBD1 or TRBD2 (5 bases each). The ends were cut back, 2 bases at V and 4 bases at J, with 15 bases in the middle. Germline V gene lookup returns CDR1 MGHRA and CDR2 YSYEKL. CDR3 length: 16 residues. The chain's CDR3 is CASSQSRDRPYNEQFF. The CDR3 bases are TGCGCCAGCAGCCAAAGCCGGGACCGCCCGTACAATGAGCAGTTCTTC.

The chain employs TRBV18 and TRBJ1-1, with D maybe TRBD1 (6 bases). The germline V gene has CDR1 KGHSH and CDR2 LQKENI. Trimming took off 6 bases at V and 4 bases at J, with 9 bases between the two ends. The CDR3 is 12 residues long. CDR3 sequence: CASSPDSTEAFF. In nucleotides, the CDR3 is TGTGCCAGCTCCCCGGACAGCACTGAAGCTTTCTTT.